This T cell receptor beta chain is drawn from a study of PD-1 blockade in classical Hodgkin lymphoma. About the study: With a 2-week interval, patients received intravenous nivolumab at 3 mg/kg. General study points: Before treatment, TCR diversity in newly diagnosed patients was reportedly lower than in healthy donors. Complete responders matched newly diagnosed patients in baseline diversity. Significant TCR diversity gains by C4D1 occurred in CD4+ but not CD8+ cells.

CDR3 length: 12 amino acids. Germline loops: CDR1 MGHDK, CDR2 SYGVNS. V lost 4 bases to trimming and J lost 3 bases, with 6 bases between them. Clones were sequenced by immunoSEQ multiplex PCR, and TCRdb holds only the in-frame ones, with some missing. The repertoire has around 90,000 clones, around 80% of them found once; the top ten carry roughly 10%. Described time point: cycle 4 day 1 (C4D1), after more than 5 weeks of nivolumab. Every one of the patients relapsed after autologous stem cell transplantation (brentuximab vedotin exposure was variable). A remark on this clone: The antigen remains unidentified.

The sequences come from peripheral blood mononuclear cells (PBMCs), collected before the fourth cycle of nivolumab. The rearrangement links TRBV25-1 to TRBJ1-2; D ambiguous. This sequence originates from a human donor with classical Hodgkin lymphoma. Here the CDR3 reads CASSGVYYGYTF. CDR3 DNA sequence: TGTGCCAGCAGTGGTGTATACTATGGCTACACCTTC.